Below are 14 T cell receptor beta chains sequenced from a single sample in a study of OX40 agonist ivuxolimab in advanced cancers. The repertoire was sequenced with immunoSEQ multiplex PCR; TCRdb's copy has only in-frame clones and lacks some. The sample yields some 10,000 clones, roughly 64% seen once. The sequencing used CD4+ or CD8+ T cells sorted from blood, collected in a trial of the OX40 agonist ivuxolimab. Every receptor here comes from an adult with an advanced solid tumor such as melanoma, head and neck, liver or kidney cancer.

This chain connects TRBV2 to TRBJ1-1; TRBD1 aligns across 8 bases. V was pared by 6 bases and J by 2 bases, with 5 bases of the junction left unmatched. Germline CDR1 and CDR2: SNHLY and FYNNEI. This CDR3 comprises 14 residues. CDR3 bases: TGTGCCAGCAGCGGGACAGGAGTTAACACTGAAGCTTTCTTT. Translation: CASSGTGVNTEAFF. Complete variable domain (other parts from reference TRBV2 and TRBJ1-1): EPEVTQTPSHQVTQMGQEVILRCVPISNHLYFYWYRQILGQKVEFLVSFYNNEISEKSEIFDDQFSVERPDGSNFTLKIRSTKLEDSAMYFCASSGTGVNTEAFFGQGTRLTVV.

The chain uses TRBV6-1 and TRBJ2-1; D unresolved. Trimming pared 8 bases from V and 3 bases from J, leaving 14 bases between. This CDR3 is built from 14 residues. CDR1 is MNHNS, CDR2 SASEGT, per germline. The CDR3 loop reads CASELKRFYNEQFF. Here the CDR3 DNA reads TGTGCCAGCGAATTAAAGAGATTCTACAATGAGCAGTTCTTC.

The chain recombines TRBV4-1 with TRBJ1-2; D might be TRBD1 (5 bases). CDR1 and CDR2 (germline): MGHRA, YSYEKL. V dropped 1 base and J dropped 7 bases, with 7 bases sitting between them. CDR3 length: 12 residues. The CDR3 bases are TGCGCCAGCAGCCAAGTCAGGGTTGGCTACACCTTC. Translated: CASSQVRVGYTF.

The chain carries TRBV6-5 and TRBJ1-4; 8 positions agree with TRBD1. Germline-derived CDR1 and CDR2 are MNHEY and SVGAGI. This CDR3 comprises 14 residues. The J segment lost 7 bases and the V segment lost 6 bases, leaving 7 bases of the junction unmatched. CDR3 DNA: TGTGCCAGCAGACCCAGGGGGCCGGGTGAAAAACTGTTTTTT. Amino acid sequence: CASRPRGPGEKLFF.

The chain is built from TRBV4-1 and TRBJ2-7; TRBD1 or TRBD2 may be the D gene (5 bases each). The germline gives CDR1 MGHRA, CDR2 YSYEKL. V was cut by 3 bases and J by 7 bases, with 19 bases left in between. The CDR3 loop spans 15 amino acids. CDR3 DNA sequence: TGCGCCAGCAGCCACCCGGGACGAACCCAGGTGGAGCAGTACTTC. This translates into CASSHPGRTQVEQYF.

This clone was seen a few times. The V call is TRBV7-9, the J call TRBJ2-1; D not resolved. Trimming took off 1 base at V and 8 bases at J, with 12 bases between the two ends. The CDR3 extends over 14 amino acids. Germline values: CDR1 SEHNR, CDR2 FQNEAQ (reference sequence). CDR3 in DNA: TGTGCCAGCAGCTTAGGCGTGGGAACCGATGAGCAGTTCTTC. This gives the protein CASSLGVGTDEQFF. Complete variable domain (other parts from reference TRBV7-9 and TRBJ2-1): DTGVSQNPRHKITKRGQNVTFRCDPISEHNRLYWYRQTLGQGPEFLTYFQNEAQLEKSRLLSDRFSAERPKGSFSTLEIQRTEQGDSAMYLCASSLGVGTDEQFFGPGTRLTVL.

The V and J genes are TRBV7-9 and TRBJ2-1, with 10 bases lining up with TRBD2. V lost 5 bases and J lost 7; bases outside the gene matches: 11. CDR1 is SEHNR, CDR2 FQNEAQ, per germline (reference sequence). The CDR3 runs to 16 residues. The CDR3: CASSQAFGSGGNEQFF. The CDR3 region has the DNA TGTGCCAGCAGCCAGGCCTTTGGTAGCGGGGGGAATGAGCAGTTCTTC.

The gene calls are TRBV28 and TRBJ2-3; 10 bases match TRBD2. Trimming took 4 bases from V and 2 from J; bases not matched to a gene: 12. Per the germline V gene, CDR1 is MDHEN and CDR2 is SYDVKM. The CDR3 runs to 18 residues. The CDR3: CASSSDPRTSGYTDTQYF. CDR3 DNA sequence: TGTGCCAGCAGTTCGGATCCCCGGACTAGCGGCTACACAGATACGCAGTATTTT.

The rearrangement uses TRBV28 and TRBJ2-1; 8 positions match TRBD2. CDR1 MDHEN and CDR2 SYDVKM come from the germline V gene. The trim removed 6 bases at V and 0 bases at J, leaving 4 bases unmatched. The CDR3 runs 15 residues. CDR3 DNA: TGTGCCAGCAGACCCGGGACTAGCTCCTACAATGAGCAGTTCTTC. It encodes CASRPGTSSYNEQFF.

This sequence joins TRBV2 and TRBJ2-1; no reliable D call. CDR1 SNHLY and CDR2 FYNNEI come from the germline V gene. The CDR3 covers 12 residues. V lost 10 bases and J lost 0, with 7 bases in between. DNA of the CDR3: TGTGCCATCGACGACTCCTACAATGAGCAGTTCTTC. Translation: CAIDDSYNEQFF.

The chain recombines TRBV28 with TRBJ1-2, with D possibly TRBD1 on 6 matching bases. V gave up 2 bases and J gave up 0 bases, with 19 bases separating them. Germline loops: CDR1 MDHEN, CDR2 SYDVKM. The CDR3 contains 18 residues. CDR3 nucleotide sequence: TGTGCCAGCAGTTTAATTACGGGGGGCGGACAGCCTAACTATGGCTACACCTTC. It codes for CASSLITGGGQPNYGYTF.

J is TRBJ1-4 and V is TRBV30; possibly TRBD1 for D (5 bases). Per the germline V gene, CDR1 is GTSNPN and CDR2 is SVGIG (reference sequence). V shed 4 bases and J shed 8 bases, with 11 bases lying between them. The CDR3 spans 12 residues. CDR3 bases: TGTGCCTGGACCCAGGGAGACGAAAAACTGTTTTTT. It codes for CAWTQGDEKLFF.

J is TRBJ1-2 and V is TRBV7-9; D is unclear. Trimming removed 4 bases at V and 0 bases at J, with 6 bases between. CDR3 length: 13 amino acids. Germline V gives CDR1 SEHNR, CDR2 FQNEAQ (reference sequence). The CDR3 sequence is CASSSGTNYGYTF. The CDR3 DNA follows: TGTGCCAGCAGCTCCGGTACTAACTATGGCTACACCTTC.

Comment on this clone: The same CDR3 also results from other DNA sequences found in this sample. The genes are TRBV4-2 and TRBJ2-1; 16 positions match TRBD2. The V gene's germline CDR1 is LGHNA and CDR2 YNFKEQ. Unmatched junction bases numbered 16, after V lost 0 bases and J lost 8 bases. The CDR3 has 21 residues. The CDR3 DNA reads as TGTGCCAGCAGCCAAGACGGTCCGGGACTAGCGGGAGGGCGGGGGGGGGATGAGCAGTTCTTC. Translation gives CASSQDGPGLAGGRGGDEQFF.